Listed below are T cell receptor beta chains from one sample, sequenced in a study of T cell clones after liver transplantation. Profiling relied on immunoSEQ multiplex PCR, and the TCRdb table lists in-frame clones only, not all of them. The sample carries under 85,000 clones, about four fifths recorded once. The material was CD4+ T cells from blood, obtained 12 months after liver transplant. All receptors derive from a human patient who received a liver transplant. Some T cells may be supplied by the graft donor. Both conserved end residues are part of each CDR3. The D gene is left open where the match is weak. Size is omitted from some rows. Given values are once, few, many or a class for expanded clones.

J gene: TRBJ1-2; clone size: -; CDR3 length: 15; D gene: -; V gene: TRBV7-2; CDR3 DNA: TGTGCCAGCAGCTTAGGAGCCGAAGGACTGGGTGGCTACACCTTC; CDR3 protein: CASSLGAEGLGGYTF
J gene: TRBJ2-7; clone size: -; CDR3 length: 13; D gene: -; V gene: TRBV11-1; CDR3 DNA: TGTGCCAGCAGCCATAACAGGGAAGGGGAGCAGTACTTC; CDR3 protein: CASSHNREGEQYF
J gene: TRBJ2-7; clone size: few; CDR3 length: 13; D gene: -; V gene: TRBV29-1; CDR3 DNA: TGCAGCGTTCGAGGGGTAACTCCCTACGAGCAGTACTTC; CDR3 protein: CSVRGVTPYEQYF
J gene: TRBJ2-3; clone size: -; CDR3 length: 14; D gene: TRBD1; V gene: TRBV7-2; CDR3 DNA: TGTGCCAGCAGCCAGACAGGGGGCGATCGGACGCAGTATTTT; CDR3 protein: CASSQTGGDRTQYF
J gene: TRBJ2-7; clone size: -; CDR3 length: 14; D gene: TRBD1; V gene: TRBV5-1; CDR3 DNA: TGCGCCAGCAGCTCTCGGACAGGGGGGGACGAGCAGTACTTC; CDR3 protein: CASSSRTGGDEQYF
J gene: TRBJ2-3; clone size: few; CDR3 length: 18; D gene: TRBD1; V gene: TRBV28; CDR3 DNA: TGTGCCAGCAGTACGGGACAGGGTAAGGCCTACCGCACAGATACGCAGTATTTT; CDR3 protein: CASSTGQGKAYRTDTQYF
J gene: TRBJ2-6; clone size: -; CDR3 length: 18; D gene: -; V gene: TRBV19; CDR3 DNA: TGTGCCAGTAGTAATTCGGCCAAATCACAAAGTCGGGCCAACGTCCTGACTTTC; CDR3 protein: CASSNSAKSQSRANVLTF
J gene: TRBJ2-2; clone size: -; CDR3 length: 14; D gene: -; V gene: TRBV7-2; CDR3 DNA: TGTGCCAGCAGGAGAGACAGCGGCACCGGGGAGCTGTTTTTT; CDR3 protein: CASRRDSGTGELFF
J gene: TRBJ2-1; clone size: -; CDR3 length: 13; D gene: TRBD2; V gene: TRBV5-1; CDR3 DNA: TGCGCCAGCAGCTCCCCGGCGGGAGTGGTACAGTTCTTC; CDR3 protein: CASSSPAGVVQFF
J gene: TRBJ1-2; clone size: -; CDR3 length: 14; D gene: TRBD1; V gene: TRBV5-6; CDR3 DNA: TGTGCCAGCAGCTTGGGCCTACAGGGGGCTGGCTACACCTTC; CDR3 protein: CASSLGLQGAGYTF
J gene: TRBJ2-7; clone size: -; CDR3 length: 12; D gene: TRBD2; V gene: TRBV10-3; CDR3 DNA: TGTGCCACAGGACTAGCGCTCTACGAGCAGTACTTC; CDR3 protein: CATGLALYEQYF
J gene: TRBJ1-1; clone size: -; CDR3 length: 13; D gene: -; V gene: TRBV19; CDR3 DNA: TGTGCCAGTAGTGTCGACAGAGTCGGGGAAGCTTTCTTT; CDR3 protein: CASSVDRVGEAFF
J gene: TRBJ1-1; clone size: -; CDR3 length: 15; D gene: -; V gene: TRBV4-3; CDR3 DNA: TGCGCCAGCAGCCAAGAAGGGGCGGCGAACACTGAAGCTTTCTTT; CDR3 protein: CASSQEGAANTEAFF
J gene: TRBJ2-4; clone size: -; CDR3 length: 17; D gene: -; V gene: TRBV29-1; CDR3 DNA: TGCAGCGTTGAGAAACGGGACAACCTAAACCCCAAAAACATTCAGTACTTC; CDR3 protein: CSVEKRDNLNPKNIQYF
J gene: TRBJ2-7; clone size: -; CDR3 length: 16; D gene: TRBD2; V gene: TRBV5-1; CDR3 DNA: TGCGCCAGCAGCTTCTCGACTTCCCTAGCGGGAGACGAGCAGTACTTC; CDR3 protein: CASSFSTSLAGDEQYF
J gene: TRBJ2-3; clone size: -; CDR3 length: 16; D gene: -; V gene: TRBV21-1; CDR3 DNA: TGTGCCAGCAGCAAAAGGCCTTCCCCGAACACAGATACGCAGTATTTT; CDR3 protein: CASSKRPSPNTDTQYF
J gene: TRBJ2-4; clone size: -; CDR3 length: 15; D gene: -; V gene: TRBV4-1; CDR3 DNA: TGCGCCAGCAGCCAAGTAGTTTTAGGCAAAAACATTCAGTACTTC; CDR3 protein: CASSQVVLGKNIQYF
J gene: TRBJ2-1; clone size: -; CDR3 length: 12; D gene: -; V gene: TRBV5-1; CDR3 DNA: TGCGCCAGCAGCTTGGCGGGATCCGTGCAGTTCTTC; CDR3 protein: CASSLAGSVQFF
J gene: TRBJ2-3; clone size: -; CDR3 length: 18; D gene: TRBD2; V gene: TRBV11-2; CDR3 DNA: TGTGCCAGCAGCTTAGAAACGTTGATTAGCGGGGGTACAGATACGCAGTATTTT; CDR3 protein: CASSLETLISGGTDTQYF
J gene: TRBJ2-5; clone size: -; CDR3 length: 14; D gene: -; V gene: TRBV10-2; CDR3 DNA: TGCGCCAGTTCCCCTTCGGGGGAGCAAGAGACCCAGTACTTC; CDR3 protein: CASSPSGEQETQYF
J gene: TRBJ2-7; clone size: -; CDR3 length: 17; D gene: TRBD2; V gene: TRBV9; CDR3 DNA: TGTGCCAGCAGCGTGGGGGTAGCGGGAGGGAGCTCCTACGAGCAGTACTTC; CDR3 protein: CASSVGVAGGSSYEQYF
J gene: TRBJ2-6; clone size: -; CDR3 length: 16; D gene: TRBD1; V gene: TRBV19; CDR3 DNA: TGTGCCAGTTCCGGGACAGGGGACTCTGGGGCCAACGTCCTGACTTTC; CDR3 protein: CASSGTGDSGANVLTF
J gene: TRBJ2-5; clone size: -; CDR3 length: 14; D gene: TRBD2; V gene: TRBV11-2; CDR3 DNA: TGTGCCAGCAGCTCTAGCGGGGGCCAAGAGACCCAGTACTTC; CDR3 protein: CASSSSGGQETQYF
J gene: TRBJ2-7; clone size: -; CDR3 length: 17; D gene: -; V gene: TRBV4-1; CDR3 DNA: TGCGCCAGCAGCCAAGACGGGGGAGGACTCCTTCCCAACGAGCAGTACTTC; CDR3 protein: CASSQDGGGLLPNEQYF
J gene: TRBJ2-1; clone size: -; CDR3 length: 18; D gene: -; V gene: TRBV5-6; CDR3 DNA: TGTGCCAGCAGCTTGTTTAGATGGGGCCCCAGCTCCTACAATGAGCAGTTCTTC; CDR3 protein: CASSLFRWGPSSYNEQFF
J gene: TRBJ1-1; clone size: -; CDR3 length: 12; D gene: -; V gene: TRBV7-8; CDR3 DNA: TGTGCCAGCAGCCGGAGACACACTGAAGCTTTCTTT; CDR3 protein: CASSRRHTEAFF
J gene: TRBJ2-7; clone size: -; CDR3 length: 15; D gene: TRBD1; V gene: TRBV6-5; CDR3 DNA: TGTGCCAGCAGTTCGCGACAGGGGAGCTCCTACGAGCAGTACTTC; CDR3 protein: CASSSRQGSSYEQYF
J gene: TRBJ1-1; clone size: medium-sized; CDR3 length: 14; D gene: -; V gene: TRBV11-3; CDR3 DNA: TGTGCCAGCAGCTTAGGGCCAGGCAACACTGAAGCTTTCTTT; CDR3 protein: CASSLGPGNTEAFF
J gene: TRBJ2-2; clone size: -; CDR3 length: 14; D gene: -; V gene: TRBV5-6; CDR3 DNA: TGTGCCAGCAGCTTGTTCGGAGGGACCGGGGAGCTGTTTTTT; CDR3 protein: CASSLFGGTGELFF
J gene: TRBJ2-5; clone size: -; CDR3 length: 13; D gene: -; V gene: TRBV7-9; CDR3 DNA: TGTGCCAGCAGCCCACAGGCCCCGAAGACCCAGTACTTC; CDR3 protein: CASSPQAPKTQYF
J gene: TRBJ1-2; clone size: -; CDR3 length: 13; D gene: TRBD1; V gene: TRBV7-9; CDR3 DNA: TGTGCCAGCAGCTATGGGACAGACTATGGCTACACCTTC; CDR3 protein: CASSYGTDYGYTF
J gene: TRBJ1-1; clone size: -; CDR3 length: 16; D gene: -; V gene: TRBV15; CDR3 DNA: TGTGCCACCAGCAGAGATCGGAGACAGTTGAACACTGAAGCTTTCTTT; CDR3 protein: CATSRDRRQLNTEAFF
J gene: TRBJ2-7; clone size: -; CDR3 length: 15; D gene: -; V gene: TRBV5-4; CDR3 DNA: TGTGCCAGCAGCTCCCAGACAGGAGCTCTTTACGAGCAGTACTTC; CDR3 protein: CASSSQTGALYEQYF
J gene: TRBJ1-2; clone size: once; CDR3 length: 14; D gene: -; V gene: TRBV7-2; CDR3 DNA: TGTGCCAGCAGCCCGTGGCAGGGAGGGGATGGCTACACCTTC; CDR3 protein: CASSPWQGGDGYTF
J gene: TRBJ1-2; clone size: -; CDR3 length: 15; D gene: -; V gene: TRBV30; CDR3 DNA: TGTGCCTGGAGTAGGTCCGATAGACGGGAGAATGGCTACACCTTC; CDR3 protein: CAWSRSDRRENGYTF
J gene: TRBJ1-4; clone size: -; CDR3 length: 18; D gene: -; V gene: TRBV11-2; CDR3 DNA: TGTGCCAGCAGAACCTCCAGGGGACCCCGAGGAACTAATGAAAAACTGTTTTTT; CDR3 protein: CASRTSRGPRGTNEKLFF
J gene: TRBJ2-7; clone size: -; CDR3 length: 16; D gene: -; V gene: TRBV27; CDR3 DNA: TGTGCCAGCGGGGGTCTAAACGCGGGACACCATTACGAGCAGTACTTC; CDR3 protein: CASGGLNAGHHYEQYF
J gene: TRBJ2-1; clone size: -; CDR3 length: 13; D gene: -; V gene: TRBV5-1; CDR3 DNA: TGCGCCAGCAGCTTGGTTGTAGGAAATGAGCAGTTCTTC; CDR3 protein: CASSLVVGNEQFF
J gene: TRBJ2-3; clone size: -; CDR3 length: 13; D gene: -; V gene: TRBV15; CDR3 DNA: TGTGCCACCAGCAGAGACCGAGGGGATACGCAGTATTTT; CDR3 protein: CATSRDRGDTQYF
J gene: TRBJ2-2; clone size: once; CDR3 length: 16; D gene: -; V gene: TRBV9; CDR3 DNA: TGTGCCAGCAGCCACTTACTGGGTAAACACACCGGGGAGCTGTTTTTT; CDR3 protein: CASSHLLGKHTGELFF
J gene: TRBJ2-1; clone size: few; CDR3 length: 11; D gene: -; V gene: TRBV2; CDR3 DNA: TGTGCCAGCAGATATATGCTCGAGGAGTTCTTC; CDR3 protein: CASRYMLEEFF
J gene: TRBJ2-7; clone size: -; CDR3 length: 14; D gene: -; V gene: TRBV29-1; CDR3 DNA: TGCAGCGTTGAAGATTTCTCGACAGGTTACGAGCAGTACTTC; CDR3 protein: CSVEDFSTGYEQYF
J gene: TRBJ2-1; clone size: -; CDR3 length: 16; D gene: TRBD2; V gene: TRBV27; CDR3 DNA: TGTGCCAGCAGTTCCGGGACTAGTAAGGGGCTCAATGAGCAGTTCTTC; CDR3 protein: CASSSGTSKGLNEQFF
J gene: TRBJ2-1; clone size: -; CDR3 length: 14; D gene: TRBD2; V gene: TRBV2; CDR3 DNA: TGTGCCAGCAGTGGGACTAGCGGCTACAATGAGCAGTTCTTC; CDR3 protein: CASSGTSGYNEQFF
J gene: TRBJ1-5; clone size: -; CDR3 length: 14; D gene: -; V gene: TRBV27; CDR3 DNA: TGTGCCAGCAGTCCGACGGTGAGCGATCAGCCCCAGCATTTT; CDR3 protein: CASSPTVSDQPQHF
J gene: TRBJ2-1; clone size: -; CDR3 length: 15; D gene: -; V gene: TRBV7-2; CDR3 DNA: TGTGCCAGCAGCTTAGCTACGGGCGCCTACAATGAGCAGTTCTTC; CDR3 protein: CASSLATGAYNEQFF
J gene: TRBJ1-2; clone size: -; CDR3 length: 16; D gene: TRBD1; V gene: TRBV28; CDR3 DNA: TGTGCCAGCAGCGAGGCCGGGACAGCCTTTAACTATGGCTACACCTTC; CDR3 protein: CASSEAGTAFNYGYTF
J gene: TRBJ2-5; clone size: -; CDR3 length: 11; D gene: -; V gene: TRBV2; CDR3 DNA: TGTGCCAGCACGGAACAAGAGACCCAGTACTTC; CDR3 protein: CASTEQETQYF
J gene: TRBJ2-3; clone size: -; CDR3 length: 19; D gene: TRBD2; V gene: TRBV5-1; CDR3 DNA: TGCGCCAGCAGATCTCCGCCGAAGCGACTAGCGGCTAGCACAGATACGCAGTATTTT; CDR3 protein: CASRSPPKRLAASTDTQYF
J gene: TRBJ2-1; clone size: -; CDR3 length: 15; D gene: -; V gene: TRBV4-3; CDR3 DNA: TGCGCCAGCAGCCAAGAACGCACGGGGTACAATGAGCAGTTCTTC; CDR3 protein: CASSQERTGYNEQFF
J gene: TRBJ2-1; clone size: once; CDR3 length: 14; D gene: TRBD2; V gene: TRBV19; CDR3 DNA: TGTGCCAGTAAAAGGGTAGCGGGAGCAATTGAGCAGTTCTTC; CDR3 protein: CASKRVAGAIEQFF